Below, 10 T cell receptor beta chains from the same sample are listed, as sequenced in a study of T cells in Graves' hyperthyroidism and ophthalmopathy. The investigators amplified TCR beta CDR3 regions from RNA transcripts. HTBI primers were employed in a first-round RT-PCR of the TCR CDR3. TCRdb re-called the multiplex PCR reads with MiXCR, one entry per CDR3 protein. The sample records approximately 720,000 distinct CDR3 sequences, around 19% being singletons. The material sequenced was blood. These receptors came from a woman between 45 and 60 years old with Graves' hyperthyroidism that later progressed to Graves' ophthalmopathy.

The V call is TRBV29-1, the J call TRBJ2-1; possibly TRBD1 for D (5 bases). V gave up 3 bases and J gave up 0 bases, with 9 bases separating them. CDR3 length: 14 amino acids. Germline CDR1 reads SQVTM; CDR2 reads ANQGSEA. The CDR3 DNA follows: TGCAGCGTTGACGGACAAGACTCCTACAATGAGCAGTTCTTC. It is translated as CSVDGQDSYNEQFF.

This clonotype was recorded a few times. The chain links TRBV11-1 to TRBJ2-6, with D uncertain. The germline V gene has CDR1 SGHAT and CDR2 FQDESV (reference sequence). The V and J ends lost 3 bases and 0 bases respectively, with 9 bases between them. The length of the CDR3 is 16 residues. For the CDR3, the DNA is TGTGCCAGCAGCTTGGGTCGCGTCTCTGGGGCCAACGTCCTGACTTTC. Translating it yields CASSLGRVSGANVLTF.

This clonotype showed up just a few times. The V and J genes are TRBV3-1 and TRBJ1-2, with unresolved D. The V end was cut by 0 bases, the J end by 4 bases, with 9 bases between. This CDR3 has 14 residues. Germline CDR1 LGHDT, CDR2 YNNKEL (reference sequence). CDR3 sequence reads: CASSQERRVYGYTF. The DNA for the CDR3 is TGTGCCAGCAGCCAAGAGAGGAGGGTCTATGGCTACACCTTC.

This clonotype has a handful of counts. In DNA form, the CDR3 reads TGTGCCAGCAGCTCGCGGGAGTCAGGCAATGAGCAGTTCTTC. Translation gives CASSSRESGNEQFF. V gene TRBV11-3 combines with J gene TRBJ2-1; 7 bases are a match to TRBD2. Germline-derived CDR1 and CDR2 are SGHNT and YENEEA. CDR3 length: 14 amino acids. Losses at the gene ends were 4 bases for V and 6 bases for J; bases not matched to a gene: 6. Based on the CDR3 plus reference TRBV11-3 and TRBJ2-1, the full variable domain is EAGVVQSPRYKIIEKKQPVAFWCNPISGHNTLYWYLQNLGQGPELLIRYENEEAVDDSQLPKDRFSAERLKGVDSTLKIQPAELGDSAVYLCASSSRESGNEQFFGPGTRLTVL.

The chain carries TRBV5-4 and TRBJ2-1, with 9 nucleotides matching TRBD1. The CDR3 loop spans 15 amino acids. The V gene's germline CDR1 is SGHNT and CDR2 YYREEE (reference sequence). V gave up 0 bases and J gave up 7 bases; unmatched junction bases: 5. The CDR3 DNA follows: TGTGCCAGCAGCTTGGGGGGACAGGGCACTAATGAGCAGTTCTTC. This encodes CASSLGGQGTNEQFF.

The rearrangement uses TRBV7-9 and TRBJ2-7, with 9 bases identical to TRBD2. The germline V gene has CDR1 SEHNR and CDR2 FQNEAQ (reference sequence). V dropped 5 bases and J dropped 2; count of bases not matched to a gene: 10. This CDR3 spans 16 amino acids. CDR3: CASSPLVAGETYEQYF. As DNA, the CDR3 is TGTGCCAGCAGCCCCCTGGTAGCGGGGGAAACCTACGAGCAGTACTTC.

This clonotype showed up just a few times. This sequence joins TRBV12-3 or TRBV12-4 and TRBJ1-6; no definite D call. The CDR3 totals 14 residues. The V and J ends lost 7 bases and 13 bases respectively, with 20 bases between them. The CDR3 DNA reads as TGTGCCAGCACCACCTCCCCCGGGCCCTGGCCCCTCCACTTT. This translates into CASTTSPGPWPLHF.

V is TRBV27 and J is TRBJ2-3; the D gene is possibly TRBD1 (6 bases). The CDR3 has 15 amino acids. The germline CDR1 and CDR2 sequences are MNHEY and SMNVEV (reference sequence). Between the trimmed V and J ends, which lost 5 bases and 2 bases, there was a span of 14 bases. In nucleotides, the CDR3 is TGTGCCAGCAGTCTCCTATGGACAGCCACAGATACGCAGTATTTT. As protein: CASSLLWTATDTQYF.

This clonotype was counted between two and nine times. The chain uses TRBV7-2 and TRBJ1-4; 7 positions match TRBD1. Losses at the gene ends were 5 bases for V and 3 bases for J; bases not matched to a gene: 15. This CDR3 has 18 amino acids. Germline V gene sequence: CDR1 SGHTA, CDR2 FQGNSA. The chain's CDR3 is CASSEPPGQKNSNEKLFF. The CDR3 DNA reads as TGTGCCAGCAGCGAACCCCCGGGACAGAAGAACTCTAATGAAAAACTGTTTTTT.

This clonotype was counted many times. The genes are TRBV30 and TRBJ1-1; D is unclear. In germline, CDR1 is GTSNPN, CDR2 SVGIG (reference sequence). This CDR3 has 12 residues. The germline V and J ends were trimmed by 0 bases and 8 bases, with 10 bases remaining between them. DNA for the CDR3: TGTGCCTGGAGTGTCTCTTATACGGAAGCTTTCTTT. Its translation is CAWSVSYTEAFF.